This T cell receptor beta chain was identified during a study of cytomegalovirus exposure and HLA in healthy donors. This clone showed up just a few times. Some clones are missing from TCRdb's copy, which holds only in-frame ones; the method was immunoSEQ multiplex PCR. This table holds more than 100,000 clones, about nine tenths found once. This CDR3 is built from 16 residues. Germline-derived CDR1 and CDR2 are KGHSH and LQKENI. With 3 bases removed from V and 1 base from J, the gap between germline ends came to 12 bases. This TCR was recovered from a man in his thirties or forties in good health and CMV-seronegative. The chain has TRBV18 and TRBJ2-2, with a possible D match to TRBD1 (6 bases). Specimen: PBMCs. CDR3 amino acids: CASSPPGTWNTGELFF. The CDR3 coding sequence is TGTGCCAGCTCACCCCCCGGGACATGGAACACCGGGGAGCTGTTTTTT.